This T cell receptor (beta chain) came from a study of beta chain features in type 1 diabetes. Whole-study findings and limits: For type 1 diabetes patients, VDJ junctions showed fewer insertions and more deletions. Naive, central memory and Treg TCRB repertoires seemed to resemble each other more closely in patients than they did in healthy donors.

A word on this clone: The antigen remains undetermined.

The CDR3 is 16 residues long. V was cut by 7 bases and J by 7 bases, with 23 bases left in between. Germline CDR1 MNHEY, CDR2 SMNVEV (reference sequence). Expressed TCRB transcripts were sequenced, since all the RNA that had been isolated was reverse transcribed. TCRdb keeps only in-frame clones here, not all; method: immunoSEQ multiplex PCR. The profile shows a few hundred thousand clones, about 11% of them singletons. The source of this sequence is a man aged 18 to 29 in good health. The sequencing sample was made of central memory CD4+ T cells from blood. The rearrangement links TRBV27 to TRBJ2-1; D remains unclear. This CDR3 is CASNLLDGFRTNEQFF. CDR3 DNA sequence: TGTGCCAGCAACTTACTGGACGGGTTTAGAACGAATGAGCAGTTCTTC.